This entry is about one T cell receptor beta chain. In the authors' methods: How many nucleated cells were present was estimated from reference gene primer amplification. The data were produced by immunoSEQ multiplex PCR, yet TCRdb's version contains in-frame clones alone and is incomplete. V, J and clone size are taken as reported in that table, and D and trimming were inferred from the DNA itself. This table has 100,000 to 130,000 clones, about four fifths appearing once. This record comes from a study of blood T cell repertoires in COVID-19. The CDR3 is 14 residues long. V shed 10 bases, J shed 9 bases, and the junction held 13 bases outside the gene matches. From germline, CDR1 is LNHDA and CDR2 SQIVND (reference sequence).

The sample comprised peripheral blood. The sequence came from a woman aged 70-85 years with acute or convalescent COVID-19. The chain combines TRBV19 with TRBJ2-1, with 9 nucleotides matching TRBD1. CDR3 DNA sequence: TGTGCCACCTACCATTGGGACAGGGTGGGTGAGCAGTTCTTC. Translation gives CATYHWDRVGEQFF.